Listed here are 9 T cell receptor beta chains from one sample, sequenced in a study of blood T cell repertoires in COVID-19. Profiled with immunoSEQ multiplex PCR; TCRdb holds only in-frame clones, not every one. Among 150,000 to 200,000 clones listed, 75% to 90% were seen once. Source material: peripheral blood. The receptors originated from a human donor with active or convalescent COVID-19. The donor label of this sample is uncertain.

This chain joins TRBV13 and TRBJ2-7; a weak D match, TRBD1 (6 bases). Germline V CDR1 and CDR2: PRHDT, FYEKMQ (reference sequence). CDR3 length: 14 residues. V lost 0 bases, J lost 2 bases, and 8 bases lay in between. The CDR3 DNA follows: TGTGCCAGCAGCTTAGGGCAGGGGCCCTACGAGCAGTACTTC. Translated, it gives CASSLGQGPYEQYF.

The V gene is TRBV30, the J gene TRBJ2-4; D gene ambiguous. V was clipped by 3 bases and J by 0 bases, with 3 bases between them. The CDR3 spans 12 residues. CDR1 and CDR2 from the germline V gene are GTSNPN and SVGIG (reference sequence). CDR3 protein: CAWSVAKNIQYF. The CDR3 bases are TGTGCCTGGAGCGTAGCCAAAAACATTCAGTACTTC.

The chain uses TRBV12-5 and TRBJ1-1, with TRBD1 matching over 8 bases. CDR1 LGHNT and CDR2 FRNRAP come from the germline V gene. This CDR3 comprises 15 residues. V was pared by 5 bases and J by 3 bases, with 8 bases of the junction left unmatched. The CDR3 DNA sequence: TGTGCTAGTGGTCTCGGACAGGGAGGGGACACTGAAGCTTTCTTT. It encodes CASGLGQGGDTEAFF.

The rearrangement joins TRBV10-3 to TRBJ2-3; TRBD2 agrees at 10 bases. CDR3 length equals 14 residues. The trim removed 8 bases at V and 4 bases at J, leaving 6 bases unmatched. Germline V CDR1 and CDR2: ENHRY, SYGVKD. CDR3 region: CAILASGGSDTQYF. Written as DNA, the CDR3 is TGTGCCATCCTCGCTAGCGGGGGTTCAGATACGCAGTATTTT.

V usage is TRBV20-1 and J usage is TRBJ2-1; TRBD2 agrees at 8 bases. V was clipped by 3 bases and J by 6 bases; unmatched bases: 13. Looked up from germline, CDR1 is DFQATT and CDR2 is SNEGSKA (reference sequence). The CDR3 is 16 residues long. The CDR3 coding sequence is TGCAGTGCTAGTTATCTTCGGGAGGGGTTTGGCAATGAGCAGTTCTTC. Protein product: CSASYLREGFGNEQFF.

The CDR3 sequence is CASSEMGHVDGYTF. The CDR3 coding sequence is TGTGCCAGCAGTGAGATGGGACACGTCGATGGCTACACCTTC. The chain joins TRBV25-1 to TRBJ1-2, with a weak D call TRBD1 (6 bases). Trimming pared 3 bases from V and 6 bases from J, leaving 14 bases between. This CDR3 region has 14 residues. The germline gives CDR1 MGHDK, CDR2 SYGVNS.

This clone appeared once. This chain uses TRBV6-5 with TRBJ1-4; no clear D. This CDR3 has 14 amino acids. The V end lost 2 bases, the J end lost 7 bases, and 11 bases lay between the germline ends. Germline-derived CDR1 and CDR2 are MNHEY and SVGAGI. The DNA for the CDR3 is TGTGCCAGCAGTTACGCACAGAATCTTGAAAAACTGTTTTTT. Its translation is CASSYAQNLEKLFF.

The chain combines TRBV14 with TRBJ2-5, with 8 bases fitting TRBD2. The junction had 11 bases not matched to a gene; V was cut back by 0 bases and J by 2 bases. The CDR3 is made up of 18 amino acids. Germline V gene data show CDR1 as SGHDN and CDR2 as FVKESK. CDR3 loop: CASSQDRASGGKQETQYF. The CDR3 region has the DNA TGTGCCAGCAGCCAAGATCGTGCGAGCGGGGGAAAACAAGAGACCCAGTACTTC.

The rearrangement joins TRBV5-1 to TRBJ2-1; weak D call: TRBD2 (6 bases). Germline values: CDR1 SGHRS, CDR2 YFSETQ. CDR3 length: 15 residues. V was trimmed by 2 bases and J by 4 bases, leaving 13 bases between them. The CDR3 loop is CASSLSTREYNEQFF. For the CDR3, the DNA is TGCGCCAGCAGCTTATCGACTAGAGAGTACAATGAGCAGTTCTTC.